This TCR beta chain was sequenced for a study of blood T cells in healthy people across ages. Study-wide points: Higher diversity, along with more naive CD4+ cells, distinguished long-lived donors from aged donors.

A note on this clonotype: Antigen unknown.

Per the germline V gene, CDR1 is SGHTA and CDR2 is FQGNSA. V was pared by 1 base and J by 1 base, with 9 bases between. The CDR3 length is 15 residues. A second PCR, run for roughly 7 to 12 cycles, used a sample-barcoded 5' primer plus a J-beta primer mix. TCRdb reanalysed the 5' RACE reads using MiXCR and keeps one entry per CDR3 protein. The table has hundreds of thousands of distinct CDR3 sequences, around 43% seen once. Input material: blood. This sequence joins TRBV7-2 and TRBJ2-3; tentatively, D is TRBD2 (6 bases). The sequence was obtained from a man of 80 years or more in good health. The CDR3 loop is CASSLVPGGTDTQYF. The DNA of the CDR3 is TGTGCCAGCAGCTTAGTTCCGGGGGGCACAGATACGCAGTATTTT.